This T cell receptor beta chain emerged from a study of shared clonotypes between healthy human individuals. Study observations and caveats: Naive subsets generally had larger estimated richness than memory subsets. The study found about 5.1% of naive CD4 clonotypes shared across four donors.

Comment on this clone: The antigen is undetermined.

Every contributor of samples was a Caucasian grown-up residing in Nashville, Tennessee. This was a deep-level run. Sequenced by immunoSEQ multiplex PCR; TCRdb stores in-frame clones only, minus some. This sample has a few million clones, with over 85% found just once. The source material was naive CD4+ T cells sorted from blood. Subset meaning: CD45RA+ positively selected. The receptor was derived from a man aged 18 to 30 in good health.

CDR3 sequence: CAISEFRGNTEAFF. The CDR3, as DNA: TGTGCCATCAGTGAGTTCCGGGGGAACACTGAAGCTTTCTTT. This sequence joins TRBV10-3 and TRBJ1-1, with D unclear. CDR3 length: 14 residues. V was clipped by 1 base and J by 1 base, with 7 bases between them. The V gene's germline CDR1 is ENHRY and CDR2 SYGVKD.